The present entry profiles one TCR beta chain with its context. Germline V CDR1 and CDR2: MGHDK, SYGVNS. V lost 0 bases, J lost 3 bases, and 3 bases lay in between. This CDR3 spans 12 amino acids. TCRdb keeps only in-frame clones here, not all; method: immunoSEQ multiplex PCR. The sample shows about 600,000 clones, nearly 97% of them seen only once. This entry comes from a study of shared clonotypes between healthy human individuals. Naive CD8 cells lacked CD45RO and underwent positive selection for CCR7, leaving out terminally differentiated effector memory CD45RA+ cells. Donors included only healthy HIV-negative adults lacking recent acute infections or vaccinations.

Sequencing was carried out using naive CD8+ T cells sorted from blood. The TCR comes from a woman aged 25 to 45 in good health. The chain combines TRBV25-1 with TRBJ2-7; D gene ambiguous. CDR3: CASSEYIYEQYF. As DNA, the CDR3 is TGTGCCAGCAGTGAATACATCTACGAGCAGTACTTC.